This note documents a single TCR beta chain sequence. Repertoires were generated with immunoSEQ multiplex PCR, while TCRdb's copy carries only in-frame clones and drops some. The repertoire holds approximately 100,000 clones, with approximately 90% as singletons. The data stem from a study of control samples from healthy donors and cancer patients. This CDR3 comprises 15 residues. CDR1 and CDR2 from the germline V gene are LGHNA and YSLEER. Trimming removed 4 bases from V and 5 bases from J; junction bases left unmatched: 7. This clonotype originated in a man in his thirties or forties in good health. Sequencing was done on a sample of blood. The genes are TRBV4-3 and TRBJ2-5; 10 bases map to TRBD1. The CDR3 sequence: CASSLGQGDGETQYF. CDR3 sequence (DNA): TGCGCCAGCAGCCTCGGACAGGGGGACGGGGAGACCCAGTACTTC.